The 27 T cell receptor beta chains listed next were all sequenced from one sample in a study of shared clonotypes between healthy human individuals. CD45RO negativity and positive selection for CCR7 defined naive CD8 cells, a population that excluded terminally differentiated effector memory CD45RA+ cells. Profiling relied on immunoSEQ multiplex PCR, and the TCRdb table lists in-frame clones only, not all of them. This sample has around 2.1 million clones, with 85% to 95% found just once. The sample comprised naive CD8+ T cells from PBMCs. Receptors were obtained from a man younger than 35 in good health. Some clones in this sample may be carry-over from other donors' samples.

The chain carries TRBV29-1 and TRBJ2-1, with 7 bases identical to TRBD2. The V segment lost 3 bases and the J segment 10 bases; nucleotides outside the gene matches: 9. The CDR3 runs to 13 residues. Germline lookup yields CDR1 SQVTM and CDR2 ANQGSEA. CDR3 bases: TGCAGCGTTGAGGGGGGGGAAGGTATGGAGCAGTTCTTC. Its protein is CSVEGGEGMEQFF.

The count of this clone is one. This chain joins TRBV28 and TRBJ2-5; TRBD1 matches 8 bases. CDR1 is MDHEN, CDR2 SYDVKM, per germline. CDR3 length equals 14 residues. Trimming removed 2 bases from V and 5 bases from J; junction bases left unmatched: 4. The CDR3, as DNA: TGTGCCAGCAGTTTACAGACAGGGGTCGAGACCCAGTACTTC. Translating it yields CASSLQTGVETQYF.

The chain links TRBV27 to TRBJ2-7, with D hard to call. Germline V gives CDR1 MNHEY, CDR2 SMNVEV (reference sequence). V was clipped by 5 bases and J by 7 bases, with 15 bases between them. The CDR3 consists of 13 residues. The CDR3, as DNA: TGTGCCAGCAGTACACCGATACTCGGAGAGCAGTACTTC. Translating gives CASSTPILGEQYF.

V gene TRBV9 combines with J gene TRBJ2-7; D not resolved. CDR3 length: 10 residues. The germline CDR1 and CDR2 sequences are SGDLS and YYNGEE. Trimming removed 4 bases from V and 3 bases from J, with 2 bases in between. The CDR3 region is CASSIYEQYF. CDR3 DNA: TGTGCCAGCAGCATCTACGAGCAGTACTTC.

This sequence joins TRBV27 and TRBJ1-2; weak D call: TRBD1 (5 bases). V was shortened by 3 bases and J by 6 bases, with 23 bases between the two germline ends. The CDR3 length is 17 residues. In germline, CDR1 is MNHEY, CDR2 SMNVEV (reference sequence). The CDR3 sequence is CASSFTPIQGTRNGYTF. The DNA for the CDR3 is TGTGCCAGCAGTTTCACCCCCATCCAGGGAACTAGGAATGGCTACACCTTC.

Note on this clone: Other DNA sequences of this sample code for an identical CDR3. The chain couples TRBV19 to TRBJ2-7; D uncertain. Per germline, CDR1 LNHDA and CDR2 SQIVND (reference sequence). Trimming removed 2 bases from V and 0 bases from J, with 5 bases in between. This CDR3 contains 13 residues. The CDR3 DNA follows: TGTGCCAGTAGTATACATAGCTCCTACGAGCAGTACTTC. Protein sequence: CASSIHSSYEQYF.

The chain joins TRBV27 to TRBJ2-1; no reliable D call. Germline CDR1 MNHEY, CDR2 SMNVEV (reference sequence). The CDR3 extends over 13 amino acids. V was trimmed by 0 bases and J by 13 bases, leaving 13 bases between them. CDR3 coding DNA: TGTGCCAGCAGTTTATCGGCTCGACTGATACAGTTCTTC. This encodes CASSLSARLIQFF.

The chain combines TRBV30 with TRBJ2-7; the match to TRBD2 covers 11 bases. Germline-derived CDR1 and CDR2 are GTSNPN and SVGIG (reference sequence). The CDR3 runs 20 residues. V was clipped by 3 bases and J by 4 bases; unmatched bases: 23. The CDR3 coding sequence is TGTGCCTGGAGGGAACGATCCGGGAGGCTAGCGGGAGGACCCCAATACGAGCAGTACTTC. Residues: CAWRERSGRLAGGPQYEQYF. Combining the CDR3 with reference TRBV30 and TRBJ2-7 gives the whole variable domain SQTIHQWPATLVQPVGSPLSLECTVEGTSNPNLYWYRQAAGRGLQLLFYSVGIGQISSEVPQNLSASRPQDRQFILSSKKLLLSDSGFYLCAWRERSGRLAGGPQYEQYFGPGTRLTVT.

This clone was detected once. The J gene is TRBJ2-2, the V gene TRBV4-1, with 10 bases aligning to TRBD2. Looked up from germline, CDR1 is MGHRA and CDR2 is YSYEKL. The CDR3 is 17 amino acids. The junction had 9 bases not matched to a gene; V was cut back by 0 bases and J by 8 bases. The CDR3 DNA reads TGCGCCAGCAGCCAAGAGATCGCTAGCGGGAGAAGTGGGGAGCTGTTTTTT. Residues: CASSQEIASGRSGELFF.

The chain is built from TRBV6-6 and TRBJ2-7, with D tentatively TRBD1 or TRBD2 (5 bases each). V gave up 0 bases and J gave up 6 bases, with 9 bases separating them. This CDR3 spans 13 amino acids. Germline V CDR1 and CDR2: MNHNY, SVGAGI (reference sequence). CDR3: CASSYSKRGEQYF. As DNA, the CDR3 is TGTGCCAGCAGTTACTCGAAGAGGGGCGAGCAGTACTTC.

The chain is built from TRBV2 and TRBJ1-3; D call uncertain. The CDR3 is 14 amino acids. Germline CDR1 is SNHLY and CDR2 is FYNNEI. With 0 bases removed from V and 4 bases from J, the gap between germline ends came to 7 bases. The CDR3 spells CASSEALGGNTIYF. CDR3 in DNA: TGTGCCAGCAGTGAAGCGCTTGGGGGAAACACCATATATTTT.

For this clone: Possible read error: a much larger clone is one base away. This chain links TRBV5-5 with TRBJ1-5; D unclear. The CDR3 loop spans 12 amino acids. V gave up 2 bases and J gave up 4 bases, with 4 bases separating them. Germline CDR1 reads SGHKS; CDR2 reads YYEKEE (reference sequence). CDR3 residues: CASSFGNQPQHF. CDR3 coding DNA: TGTGCCAGCAGCTTCGGGAATCAGCCCCAGCATTTT.

The genes are TRBV28 and TRBJ2-7; D might be TRBD2 (6 bases). CDR1 is MDHEN, CDR2 SYDVKM, per germline. Deletions cut 2 bases from V and 3 bases from J, with 14 bases between. This CDR3 has 15 residues. The CDR3 loop reads CASSLPGELGYEQYF. In DNA form, the CDR3 reads TGTGCCAGCAGTTTACCGGGAGAATTGGGCTACGAGCAGTACTTC.

The rearrangement joins TRBV5-4 to TRBJ2-1; TRBD2 matches at 10 bases. Germline CDR1 and CDR2: SGHNT and YYREEE (reference sequence). This CDR3 has 20 amino acids. V shed 0 bases, J shed 1 base, and the junction held 13 bases outside the gene matches. The CDR3 loop is CASSLAVLAGVPRSYNEQFF. The CDR3 DNA sequence: TGTGCCAGCAGCTTGGCCGTCCTAGCGGGAGTTCCTAGGTCCTACAATGAGCAGTTCTTC.

CDR3 sequence reads: CASTTRAQVSQHF. The CDR3 DNA follows: TGTGCCAGCACCACGCGGGCCCAGGTCTCCCAGCATTTT. The genes are TRBV2 and TRBJ1-5, with D unresolved. CDR1 and CDR2 (germline): SNHLY, FYNNEI. Trimming cost V 7 bases and J 11 bases, with 18 bases left between them. The CDR3 has 13 amino acids.

J is TRBJ1-2 and V is TRBV7-9; tentatively, D is TRBD1 (6 bases). CDR1 is SEHNR, CDR2 FQNEAQ, per germline (reference sequence). V gave up 1 base and J gave up 4 bases, with 10 bases separating them. The CDR3 sequence is 14 residues long. Here the CDR3 reads CASSLVVQGYGYTF. The CDR3 DNA is TGTGCCAGCAGCTTAGTAGTACAGGGCTATGGCTACACCTTC.

The chain joins TRBV9 to TRBJ2-3; TRBD2 agrees at 9 bases. CDR3 length equals 14 residues. V shed 10 bases, J shed 1 base, and the junction held 7 bases outside the gene matches. Germline CDR1 reads SGDLS; CDR2 reads YYNGEE. The chain's CDR3 is CAPKTSGGTDTQYF. The CDR3 DNA sequence: TGTGCCCCCAAGACTAGCGGTGGCACAGATACGCAGTATTTT.

This CDR3 reads CASSASGRSLYNEQFF. CDR3 sequence (DNA): TGTGCCAGCAGCGCCTCCGGGAGAAGCTTATACAATGAGCAGTTCTTC. This rearrangement joins TRBV28 to TRBJ2-1, with D possibly matching TRBD2 (6 bases). The germline gives CDR1 MDHEN, CDR2 SYDVKM. V was cut by 6 bases and J by 4 bases, with 19 bases left in between. The CDR3 loop spans 16 amino acids.

The chain combines TRBV18 with TRBJ2-7; 9 bases map to TRBD2. CDR1 is KGHSH, CDR2 LQKENI, per germline. This CDR3 is 16 amino acids long. Trimming at V came to 6 bases and at J to 6 bases, leaving 15 bases not matched to a gene. The CDR3 spells CASSRLLREGRGEQYF. DNA of the CDR3: TGTGCCAGCTCCCGCCTCCTGCGGGAGGGCCGTGGCGAGCAGTACTTC.

This clone showed up just once. The chain carries TRBV7-9 and TRBJ2-2, with 7 bases identical to TRBD2. The CDR3 contains 18 residues. The trim removed 1 base at V and 5 bases at J, leaving 13 bases unmatched. CDR1 is SEHNR, CDR2 FQNEAQ, per germline (reference sequence). The CDR3 nucleotides are TGTGCCAGCAGCTTAGGGTCCTCGCTAGCGGATACTACCGGGGAGCTGTTTTTT. Translated, it gives CASSLGSSLADTTGELFF.

The chain combines TRBV6-4 with TRBJ2-3; D gene uncertain. Per germline, CDR1 MRHNA and CDR2 SNTAGT. Trimming removed 2 bases from V and 3 bases from J, with 15 bases in between. The CDR3 is 16 residues long. The CDR3 DNA follows: TGTGCCAGCAGTGACCTTAGTAGGGCGTGGACAGATACGCAGTATTTT. This translates into CASSDLSRAWTDTQYF.

J is TRBJ2-1 and V is TRBV7-9; D not resolved. Trimming left V 5 bases short and J 4 bases short, with 15 bases between. The germline gives CDR1 SEHNR, CDR2 FQNEAQ (reference sequence). CDR3 length: 15 amino acids. Written as DNA, the CDR3 is TGTGCCAGCAGCCAGGACCCCATACCGTACAATGAGCAGTTCTTC. Translating gives CASSQDPIPYNEQFF.

This sequence joins TRBV28 and TRBJ2-5; D is unresolved. Germline CDR1 is MDHEN and CDR2 is SYDVKM. Trimming took off 5 bases at V and 2 bases at J, with 21 bases between the two ends. This CDR3 contains 17 residues. The CDR3 loop is CASSTDHGPALQETQYF. The CDR3 DNA follows: TGTGCCAGCAGTACCGACCACGGGCCAGCCCTACAAGAGACCCAGTACTTC.

The chain uses TRBV28 and TRBJ2-2; TRBD2 matches 13 bases. V was pared by 8 bases and J by 5 bases, with 2 bases of the junction left unmatched. The germline CDR1 and CDR2 sequences are MDHEN and SYDVKM. The CDR3 loop spans 14 amino acids. The CDR3 region is CASGLAGDTGELFF. The DNA for the CDR3 is TGTGCCAGCGGACTAGCGGGAGATACCGGGGAGCTGTTTTTT. Based on the CDR3 plus reference TRBV28 and TRBJ2-2, the full variable domain is DVKVTQSSRYLVKRTGEKVFLECVQDMDHENMFWYRQDPGLGLRLIYFSYDVKMKEKGDIPEGYSVSREKKERFSLILESASTNQTSMYLCASGLAGDTGELFFGEGSRLTVL.

CDR3 bases: TGTGCCAGTAGTCCACATCCGGGACTAGCGGTGTTTTCCTACAATGAGCAGTTCTTC. Protein product: CASSPHPGLAVFSYNEQFF. The chain uses TRBV19 and TRBJ2-1; 11 nucleotides agree with TRBD2. Per the germline V gene, CDR1 is LNHDA and CDR2 is SQIVND (reference sequence). This CDR3 region has 19 residues. V trimming: 5 bases; J trimming: 1 base; junction bases outside the gene matches: 13.

A word on this clone: Other DNA sequences of this sample code for an identical CDR3. The chain uses TRBV28 and TRBJ2-5; D remains ambiguous. The length of the CDR3 is 12 residues. Germline lookup yields CDR1 MDHEN and CDR2 SYDVKM. V dropped 2 bases and J dropped 4 bases, with 5 bases sitting between them. CDR3 sequence: CASSLDGETQYF. CDR3 coding DNA: TGTGCCAGCAGTTTAGATGGAGAGACCCAGTACTTC.

As regards this clone: This specimen includes other DNA sequences encoding the same CDR3. This chain joins TRBV6-5 and TRBJ2-2, with unresolved D. V was clipped by 4 bases and J by 5 bases, with 5 bases between them. The CDR3 length is 12 residues. CDR1 MNHEY and CDR2 SVGAGI come from the germline V gene. The CDR3 coding sequence is TGTGCCAGCAGTTCACGAACCGGGGAGCTGTTTTTT. Protein product: CASSSRTGELFF.